Listed below are T cell receptor beta chains from one sample, sequenced in a study of shared clonotypes between healthy human individuals. Data came from immunoSEQ multiplex PCR; TCRdb stores just in-frame clones and leaves some out. This sample has around 480,000 clones, with about 79% found just once. Sequencing used PBMCs. The receptor source for this set is a middle-aged woman in good health. Some clones in this sample may be carry-over from other donors' samples. The conserved cysteine and the conserved F or W are not part of the CDR3 here.

V: TRBV4-3
J: TRBJ1-2
CDR3: ASSQEKGGNFYGYT

V: TRBV2
J: TRBJ2-1
CDR3: ASSGLQGEQF

V: TRBV28
J: TRBJ2-3
CDR3: ASSTLGLRADTQY

V: TRBV11-3
J: TRBJ2-7
CDR3: ASSPDGLAGVSGEQY

V: TRBV18
J: TRBJ2-7
CDR3: ASSTGAGGASSYEQY

V: TRBV5-1
J: TRBJ2-3
CDR3: ASRRQGTSTDTQY

V: TRBV5-8
J: TRBJ2-1
CDR3: ASSLLRLAGDNEQF

V: TRBV30
J: TRBJ2-3
CDR3: AWSVIGGATDTQY

V: TRBV7-8
J: TRBJ2-1
CDR3: ASSGTSGGSSYNEQF

V: TRBV15
J: TRBJ2-7
CDR3: ATSLQMRGPPYEQY

V: TRBV4-3
J: TRBJ2-1
CDR3: ASSREGGGEPHEQF

V: TRBV7-8
J: TRBJ2-5
CDR3: ASSLAWTSGSRGETQY

V: TRBV9
J: TRBJ1-2
CDR3: ASSVSGTTYGYT

V: TRBV28
J: TRBJ2-7
CDR3: ASSSPSISYEQY

V: TRBV5-1
J: TRBJ2-2
CDR3: ASTPPGGRLNGELF

V: TRBV18
J: TRBJ2-7
CDR3: ASSPSGTSGRRQY

V: TRBV10-3
J: TRBJ1-1
CDR3: AISPTGGEAF

V: TRBV4-3
J: TRBJ2-7
CDR3: ASSQEGGRTYEQY

V: TRBV7-2
J: TRBJ1-4
CDR3: ASSLEVGNEKLF

V: TRBV7-2
J: TRBJ1-1
CDR3: ASSRSGVTEAF

V: TRBV2
J: TRBJ1-1
CDR3: ASTSGGPSTEAF

V: TRBV2
J: TRBJ2-5
CDR3: ASSVSPRGTQY

V: TRBV5-1
J: TRBJ2-7
CDR3: ASRRPGAYEQY

V: TRBV5-5
J: TRBJ2-2
CDR3: ASSLRYPSGRAGGGELF

V: TRBV10-2
J: TRBJ2-7
CDR3: ASRKVPDAPYEQY

V: TRBV9
J: TRBJ2-3
CDR3: ASSVAQTSDTQY

V: TRBV27
J: TRBJ2-1
CDR3: ASSSTSGVIYNEQF

V: TRBV12-5
J: TRBJ1-2
CDR3: ASGLDYGGYT